The 4 T cell receptor beta chains given below trace back to one sample, sequenced in a study of CD8 T cells in ankylosing spondylitis. General study findings and limits: It appeared that ankylosing spondylitis blood was characterized by a TCR beta motif of under ten highly homologous variants.

These TCRs are of unknown antigen specificity. Using its own MiXCR run on the 5' RACE reads, TCRdb lists one record per CDR3 protein. The sample contains about 700,000 distinct CDR3 sequences, under 20% of which appear only once. The sample taken for sequencing was blood, either unsorted or a sorted T cell fraction (not recorded which). All receptors derive from a male donor with ankylosing spondylitis.

This clonotype has more than one count but fewer than ten. The rearrangement links TRBV19 to TRBJ1-1; D gene uncertain. Trimming cost V 3 bases and J 3 bases, with 8 bases left between them. There are 13 residues in the CDR3. Looked up from germline, CDR1 is LNHDA and CDR2 is SQIVND (reference sequence). The CDR3 is CASSMWLDTEAFF. CDR3 nucleotides: TGTGCCAGTAGTATGTGGTTGGACACTGAAGCTTTCTTT.

V and J are TRBV6-1 and TRBJ2-5; 11 bases map to TRBD2. The V gene's germline CDR1 is MNHNS and CDR2 SASEGT. Trimming cost V 8 bases and J 3 bases; bases outside gene matches: 11. The CDR3 runs 16 residues. The chain's CDR3 is CASLKGLAGGKETQYF. Written as DNA, the CDR3 is TGTGCCAGCCTTAAGGGGCTAGCGGGGGGAAAAGAGACCCAGTACTTC.

This clonotype was found a few times. This chain links TRBV7-9 with TRBJ1-5, with a possible D match to TRBD1 (6 bases). The CDR3 is 13 residues long. Trimming pared 1 base from V and 11 bases from J, leaving 12 bases between. Germline V gene lookup returns CDR1 SEHNR and CDR2 FQNEAQ (reference sequence). The CDR3 protein is CASSLEGGWTQHF. The DNA for the CDR3 is TGTGCCAGCAGCTTAGAAGGGGGTTGGACCCAGCATTTT.

The V call is TRBV4-1, the J call TRBJ2-1; 14 nucleotides align to TRBD2. CDR3 length: 15 residues. CDR1 and CDR2 from the germline V gene are MGHRA and YSYEKL. Trimming removed 3 bases from V and 9 bases from J; junction bases left unmatched: 4. The CDR3 nucleotides read TGCGCCAGCAGCCAGGGACTAGCGGGAGCGGTTGAGCAGTTCTTC. This sequence encodes CASSQGLAGAVEQFF.